Below are 27 T cell receptor beta chains sequenced from a single sample in a study of cytomegalovirus exposure and HLA in healthy donors. 13 Jbeta primers and 60 Vbeta primers were used for the PCR. Clones were read by immunoSEQ multiplex PCR, and TCRdb kept only the in-frame ones, dropping some. The repertoire holds about 57,000 clones, with 65% to 90% as singletons. Sequencing input: PBMCs. The receptors stem from a man aged 25 to 45 in good health and CMV-seronegative.

This clone was recorded only once. In DNA form, the CDR3 reads TGTGCCAGCAGTACCGGGACTAGCGGGAATGATGAGCAGTTCTTC. It codes for CASSTGTSGNDEQFF. V usage is TRBV2 and J usage is TRBJ2-1, with TRBD2 matching 13 bases. J lost 8 bases, V lost 5 bases, and 6 bases had no gene match. Germline values: CDR1 SNHLY, CDR2 FYNNEI. This CDR3 comprises 15 residues.

The V call is TRBV2, the J call TRBJ2-2; TRBD2 might be the D (6 bases). V dropped 10 bases and J dropped 8 bases, with 14 bases sitting between them. Germline V gene sequence: CDR1 SNHLY, CDR2 FYNNEI. The length of the CDR3 is 12 residues. CDR3 in DNA: TGTGCCAATCTAGCGAAAACAGGGGAGCTGTTTTTT. Amino acids: CANLAKTGELFF.

The chain has TRBV4-3 and TRBJ2-7, with D maybe TRBD2 (6 bases). CDR3 size: 15 residues. Germline V gives CDR1 LGHNA, CDR2 YSLEER. V lost 0 bases and J lost 5, with 14 bases in between. The CDR3 loop reads CASSQEGGNLNEQYF. The CDR3 nucleotides are TGCGCCAGCAGCCAAGAGGGCGGGAACCTGAACGAGCAGTACTTC.

The chain couples TRBV4-2 to TRBJ2-7; 8 nucleotides match TRBD2. The CDR3 spans 16 residues. Germline V gene sequence: CDR1 LGHNA, CDR2 YNFKEQ. V shed 4 bases and J 0 bases; nucleotides not matched to a gene: 8. In DNA, the CDR3 is TGTGCCAGCAGCCCCAATAGCGGGGAGAGCTCCTACGAGCAGTACTTC. Encoded protein: CASSPNSGESSYEQYF.

The V and J genes are TRBV20-1 and TRBJ1-2; D gene unclear. The CDR3 has 11 residues. V was pared by 3 bases and J by 4 bases, with 6 bases between. Germline V gene lookup returns CDR1 DFQATT and CDR2 SNEGSKA (reference sequence). The CDR3 DNA reads as TGCAGTGCTAGTTGGAGCTATGGCTACACCTTC. It codes for CSASWSYGYTF.

The chain couples TRBV28 to TRBJ2-7; no clear D. This CDR3 has 11 amino acids. The germline V gene has CDR1 MDHEN and CDR2 SYDVKM. Between the trimmed V and J ends, which lost 2 bases and 5 bases, there was a span of 4 bases. The DNA of the CDR3 is TGTGCCAGCAGTTTAGCGGACGAGCAGTACTTC. This translates into CASSLADEQYF.

V usage is TRBV28 and J usage is TRBJ1-1; D gene ambiguous. The ends were cut back, 3 bases at V and 1 base at J, with 15 bases in the middle. Looked up from germline, CDR1 is MDHEN and CDR2 is SYDVKM. CDR3 length: 16 residues. The DNA for the CDR3 is TGTGCCAGCAGTTTGAGGAGGGCCATAGCGAACACTGAAGCTTTCTTT. It encodes CASSLRRAIANTEAFF.

In this sample, this clone turned up once. V and J are TRBV15 and TRBJ1-3, with a tentative D call TRBD1 (5 bases). Trimming cost V 1 base and J 1 base, with 8 bases left between them. The germline V gene has CDR1 LNHNV and CDR2 YYDKDF (reference sequence). CDR3 length: 15 amino acids. CDR3 nucleotides: TGTGCCACCAGCAGAGCAGGGTTATCTGGAAACACCATATATTTT. This encodes CATSRAGLSGNTIYF.

The V call is TRBV30, the J call TRBJ2-7; 9 bases fit TRBD1. The germline CDR1 and CDR2 sequences are GTSNPN and SVGIG (reference sequence). The CDR3 has 16 amino acids. With V trimmed by 4 bases and J by 4 bases, 14 bases remained unmatched. This CDR3 reads CAWTQVGGQGRYEQYF. CDR3 bases: TGTGCCTGGACCCAGGTAGGGGGACAGGGCCGATACGAGCAGTACTTC.

The chain combines TRBV5-4 with TRBJ2-7, with 10 bases lining up with TRBD2. The germline CDR1 and CDR2 sequences are SGHNT and YYREEE (reference sequence). The V gene end was trimmed by 4 bases and the J gene end by 0 bases; junction bases not matched to a gene: 4. This CDR3 contains 15 residues. In DNA form, the CDR3 reads TGTGCCAGCAGCCCTAGCGGGGGTAGCTCCTACGAGCAGTACTTC. Protein sequence: CASSPSGGSSYEQYF.

The V gene is TRBV7-2, the J gene TRBJ2-7; TRBD1 matches 8 bases. Germline loops: CDR1 SGHTA, CDR2 FQGNSA. The CDR3 is made up of 13 amino acids. J gave up 5 bases and V 4 bases, and 4 bases lay outside the gene matches. CDR3 sequence: CASSYNRGDEQYF. CDR3 coding DNA: TGTGCCAGCAGCTATAACAGGGGGGACGAGCAGTACTTC.

The chain employs TRBV2 and TRBJ2-7, with 7 positions matching TRBD1. The CDR3 contains 13 residues. Germline values: CDR1 SNHLY, CDR2 FYNNEI. V lost 5 bases to trimming and J lost 4 bases; unmatched junction nucleotides: 5. The DNA of the CDR3 is TGTGCCAGCAGTTCACAGGGGCTGTACGAGCAGTACTTC. Translating it yields CASSSQGLYEQYF.

The rearrangement uses TRBV6-5 and TRBJ2-3; D possibly corresponds to TRBD2 (6 bases). Germline lookup yields CDR1 MNHEY and CDR2 SVGAGI. CDR3 length: 13 amino acids. Trimming shortened V by 6 bases and J by 2 bases, and 9 bases separated the two germline ends. CDR3 protein: CASSRDFTDTQYF. The CDR3 coding sequence is TGTGCCAGCAGCCGGGACTTCACAGATACGCAGTATTTT.

The J gene is TRBJ2-7, the V gene TRBV6-1, with D uncertain. Looked up from germline, CDR1 is MNHNS and CDR2 is SASEGT. The CDR3 covers 13 residues. V lost 8 bases, J lost 5 bases, and 16 bases lay in between. Here the CDR3 DNA reads TGTGCCAGCCTAAATTTTAAAGCGAACGAGCAGTACTTC. It codes for CASLNFKANEQYF.

The chain joins TRBV2 to TRBJ2-1; D possibly corresponds to TRBD2 (7 bases). The CDR3 contains 14 residues. CDR1 and CDR2 (germline): SNHLY, FYNNEI. Trimming shortened V by 6 bases and J by 8 bases, and 17 bases separated the two germline ends. This CDR3 is CASRRGGGLDEQFF. CDR3 DNA: TGTGCCAGCAGAAGAGGCGGGGGCTTGGATGAGCAGTTCTTC.

This chain links TRBV6-6 with TRBJ1-3; possibly TRBD1 for D (5 bases). CDR3 length equals 13 residues. Germline V CDR1 and CDR2: MNHNY, SVGAGI (reference sequence). Trimming stripped 5 bases from V and 2 bases from J, with 7 bases between. The CDR3 spells CASSRTTGNTIYF. The CDR3 region has the DNA TGTGCCAGCAGTCGGACAACTGGAAACACCATATATTTT.

Details on this clone: The sample carries other DNA sequences with the same CDR3. The genes are TRBV9 and TRBJ1-1; D perhaps matches TRBD1 (5 bases). V was trimmed by 0 bases and J by 4 bases, leaving 10 bases between them. The germline V gene encodes CDR1 SGDLS and CDR2 YYNGEE. The CDR3 length is 14 residues. The CDR3 DNA is TGTGCCAGCAGCGTAGCGGGGGGGGGCACTGAAGCTTTCTTT. Translated, it gives CASSVAGGGTEAFF.

This clone was observed once. The V and J genes are TRBV4-2 and TRBJ2-5; a weak D match, TRBD2 (5 bases). The germline V gene has CDR1 LGHNA and CDR2 YNFKEQ. This CDR3 spans 18 amino acids. V was pared by 3 bases and J by 2 bases, with 22 bases between. CDR3 nucleotides: TGTGCCAGCAGCCAGGGGATGGTGCGGACTTTCGCACAAGAGACCCAGTACTTC. Protein product: CASSQGMVRTFAQETQYF.

This chain joins TRBV4-2 and TRBJ2-1; D is possibly TRBD2 (6 bases). Trimming removed 4 bases at V and 6 bases at J, with 13 bases between. Germline CDR1 reads LGHNA; CDR2 reads YNFKEQ. The CDR3 has 14 residues. CDR3 nucleotides: TGTGCCAGCAGCCGACTAGAACTGATCAATGAGCAGTTCTTC. It encodes CASSRLELINEQFF.

The chain combines TRBV18 with TRBJ2-1, with TRBD2 as a possible D gene (6 bases). Germline CDR1 and CDR2: KGHSH and LQKENI. V shed 3 bases and J shed 6 bases, with 15 bases lying between them. The CDR3 loop spans 15 amino acids. The DNA for the CDR3 is TGTGCCAGCTCACCGGAAACTAGCCTGAGCAATGAGCAGTTCTTC. Its translation: CASSPETSLSNEQFF. The full variable domain, rest sourced from reference TRBV18 and TRBJ2-1, is NAGVMQNPRHLVRRRGQEARLRCSPMKGHSHVYWYRQLPEEGLKFMVYLQKENIIDESGMPKERFSAEFPKEGPSILRIQQVVRGDSAAYFCASSPETSLSNEQFFGPGTRLTVL.

V gene TRBV11-2 combines with J gene TRBJ2-7; D may be TRBD1 (5 bases). V was trimmed by 4 bases and J by 2 bases, leaving 18 bases between them. The CDR3 spans 16 residues. The germline gives CDR1 SGHAT, CDR2 FQNNGV. The CDR3 reads CASSWGLAGSPYEQYF. CDR3 coding DNA: TGTGCCAGCAGCTGGGGCCTGGCAGGGTCTCCCTACGAGCAGTACTTC.

J is TRBJ2-1 and V is TRBV30, with 8 bases lining up with TRBD1. The CDR3 is made up of 17 amino acids. After removal of 3 bases from V and 0 bases from J, the junction contained 10 bases not matched to a gene. Germline V CDR1 and CDR2: GTSNPN, SVGIG (reference sequence). DNA for the CDR3: TGTGCCTGGAGGGGTAACAACAGGGGGAGCTCCTACAATGAGCAGTTCTTC. The encoded protein is CAWRGNNRGSSYNEQFF.

A few counts support this clone. The V gene is TRBV11-3, the J gene TRBJ1-1, with D maybe TRBD1 (6 bases). CDR1 SGHNT and CDR2 YENEEA come from the germline V gene. The V and J ends lost 5 bases and 1 base respectively, with 20 bases between them. The CDR3 extends over 17 amino acids. The CDR3 here is CASSPGDGQEGNTEAFF. Here the CDR3 DNA reads TGTGCCAGCAGCCCAGGGGATGGGCAGGAAGGGAACACTGAAGCTTTCTTT.

This clone was seen a few times. This chain links TRBV5-1 with TRBJ2-5; D gene ambiguous. The ends were cut back, 1 base at V and 0 bases at J, with 10 bases in the middle. CDR1 is SGHRS and CDR2 is YFSETQ in the germline V gene. The CDR3 runs to 15 residues. CDR3 coding DNA: TGCGCCAGCAGCTTGTCCCGAGGTAACCAAGAGACCCAGTACTTC. It yields the protein CASSLSRGNQETQYF.

J is TRBJ1-2 and V is TRBV4-3; TRBD1 agrees at 9 bases. The CDR3 totals 15 residues. V shed 0 bases, J shed 8 bases, and the junction held 7 bases outside the gene matches. Germline loops: CDR1 LGHNA, CDR2 YSLEER. Written as DNA, the CDR3 is TGCGCCAGCAGCCAAGAGCCACAGGGGGCGGGCGGCTACACCTTC. Translating it yields CASSQEPQGAGGYTF.

V gene TRBV4-1 combines with J gene TRBJ1-1; D gene ambiguous. Germline-derived CDR1 and CDR2 are MGHRA and YSYEKL. Trimming took 4 bases from V and 6 from J, leaving 15 bases between them. The CDR3 sequence is 14 residues long. This CDR3 is CASSRGGTDAEAFF. Here the CDR3 DNA reads TGCGCCAGCAGCCGCGGAGGCACGGACGCTGAAGCTTTCTTT.

The J gene is TRBJ2-3, the V gene TRBV13; TRBD2 aligns across 16 bases. With 4 bases clipped from V and 1 base from J, the junction kept 5 bases outside the gene matches. The germline V gene encodes CDR1 PRHDT and CDR2 FYEKMQ (reference sequence). This CDR3 has 18 residues. CDR3 nucleotide sequence: TGTGCCAGCAGCTCCCTAGGGACTAGCGGGAGGGGCACAGATACGCAGTATTTT. The encoded protein is CASSSLGTSGRGTDTQYF.